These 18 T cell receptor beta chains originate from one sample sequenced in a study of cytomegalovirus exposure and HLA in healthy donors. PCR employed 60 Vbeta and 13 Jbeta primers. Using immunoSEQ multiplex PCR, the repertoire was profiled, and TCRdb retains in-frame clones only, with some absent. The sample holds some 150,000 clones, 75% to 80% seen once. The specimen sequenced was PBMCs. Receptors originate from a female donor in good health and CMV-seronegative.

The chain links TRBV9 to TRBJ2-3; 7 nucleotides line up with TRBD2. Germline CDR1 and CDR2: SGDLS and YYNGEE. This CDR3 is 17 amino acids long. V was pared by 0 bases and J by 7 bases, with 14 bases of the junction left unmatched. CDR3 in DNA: TGTGCCAGCAGCGTAGGACGGGGTGGGCTAGCGGATTATACGCAGTATTTT. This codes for CASSVGRGGLADYTQYF.

CDR3 sequence reads: CASSVTAGTGEQYF. CDR3 DNA sequence: TGTGCCAGCAGCGTAACAGCGGGAACGGGGGAGCAGTACTTC. The chain uses TRBV9 and TRBJ2-5; 7 bases fit TRBD2. In germline, CDR1 is SGDLS, CDR2 YYNGEE. CDR3 length: 14 amino acids. Unmatched junction bases numbered 11, after V lost 1 base and J lost 11 bases.

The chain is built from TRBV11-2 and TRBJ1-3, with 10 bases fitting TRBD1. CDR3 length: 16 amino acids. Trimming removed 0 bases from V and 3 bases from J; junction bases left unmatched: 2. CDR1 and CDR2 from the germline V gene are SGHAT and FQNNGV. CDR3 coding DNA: TGTGCCAGCAGCTTAGATGGGACAGGGGTTGGAAACACCATATATTTT. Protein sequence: CASSLDGTGVGNTIYF.

CDR3 residues: CASSSTPYEQYF. In DNA form, the CDR3 reads TGTGCCAGCAGCTCCACTCCGTACGAGCAGTACTTC. The chain carries TRBV5-6 and TRBJ2-7; D unresolved. V gave up 3 bases and J gave up 4 bases, with 8 bases separating them. Germline V CDR1 and CDR2: SGHDT, YYEEEE. The CDR3 extends over 12 amino acids.

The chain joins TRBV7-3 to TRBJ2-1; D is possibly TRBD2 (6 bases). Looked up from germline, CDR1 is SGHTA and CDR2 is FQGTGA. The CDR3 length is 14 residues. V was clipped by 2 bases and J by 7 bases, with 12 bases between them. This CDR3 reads CASSLGGWENEQFF. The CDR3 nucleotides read TGTGCCAGCAGCTTAGGGGGGTGGGAGAATGAGCAGTTCTTC.

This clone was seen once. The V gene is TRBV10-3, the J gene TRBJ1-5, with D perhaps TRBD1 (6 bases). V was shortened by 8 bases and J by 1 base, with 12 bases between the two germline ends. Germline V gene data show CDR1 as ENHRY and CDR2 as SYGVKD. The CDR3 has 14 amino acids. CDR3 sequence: CAIQKGGSNQPQHF. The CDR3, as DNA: TGTGCCATCCAAAAGGGGGGGAGCAATCAGCCCCAGCATTTT.

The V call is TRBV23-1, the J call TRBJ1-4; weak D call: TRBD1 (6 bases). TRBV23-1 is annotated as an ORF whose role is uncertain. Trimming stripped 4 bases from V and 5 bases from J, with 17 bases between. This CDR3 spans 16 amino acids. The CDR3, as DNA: TGCGCCAGCAGTCTAATCGGTGGACAGCAGAATGAAAAACTGTTTTTT. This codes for CASSLIGGQQNEKLFF.

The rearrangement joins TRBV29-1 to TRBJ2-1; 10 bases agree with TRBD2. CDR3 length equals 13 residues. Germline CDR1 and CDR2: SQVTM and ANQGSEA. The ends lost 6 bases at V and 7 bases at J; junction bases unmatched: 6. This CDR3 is CSVLPSGRNEQFF. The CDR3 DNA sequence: TGCAGCGTCTTACCTAGCGGGAGAAATGAGCAGTTCTTC.

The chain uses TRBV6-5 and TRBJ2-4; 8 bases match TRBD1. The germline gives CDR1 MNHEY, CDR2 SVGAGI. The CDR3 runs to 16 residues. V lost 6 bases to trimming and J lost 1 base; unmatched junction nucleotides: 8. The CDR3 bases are TGTGCCAGCAGCTACCACCAGGGGGCGGCCAAAAACATTCAGTACTTC. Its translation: CASSYHQGAAKNIQYF.

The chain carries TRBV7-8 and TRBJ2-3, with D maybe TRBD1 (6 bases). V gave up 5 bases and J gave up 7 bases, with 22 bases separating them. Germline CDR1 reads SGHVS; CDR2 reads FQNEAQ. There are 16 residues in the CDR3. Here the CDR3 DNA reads TGTGCCAGCAGCCCCGGGACACTCCGGGCACTCTATACGCAGTATTTT. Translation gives CASSPGTLRALYTQYF.

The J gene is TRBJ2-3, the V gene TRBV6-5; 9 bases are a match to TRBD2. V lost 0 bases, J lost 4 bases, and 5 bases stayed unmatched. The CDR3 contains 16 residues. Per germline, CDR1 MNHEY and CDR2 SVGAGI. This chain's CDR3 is CASSYSPSGNSDTQYF. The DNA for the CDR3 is TGTGCCAGCAGTTACTCGCCTAGCGGGAATTCAGATACGCAGTATTTT.

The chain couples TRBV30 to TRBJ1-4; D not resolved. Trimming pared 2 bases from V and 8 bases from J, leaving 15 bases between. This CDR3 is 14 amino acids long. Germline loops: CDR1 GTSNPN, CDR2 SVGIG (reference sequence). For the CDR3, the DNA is TGTGCCTGGAGTCCGGGAGGGATTGGCGAAAAACTGTTTTTT. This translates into CAWSPGGIGEKLFF.

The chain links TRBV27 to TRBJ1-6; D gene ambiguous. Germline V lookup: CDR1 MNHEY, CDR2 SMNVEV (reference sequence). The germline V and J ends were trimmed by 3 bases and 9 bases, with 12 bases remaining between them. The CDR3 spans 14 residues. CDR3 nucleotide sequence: TGTGCCAGCAGTTTTGAGGGTTTTTCTTCACCCCTCCACTTT. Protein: CASSFEGFSSPLHF.

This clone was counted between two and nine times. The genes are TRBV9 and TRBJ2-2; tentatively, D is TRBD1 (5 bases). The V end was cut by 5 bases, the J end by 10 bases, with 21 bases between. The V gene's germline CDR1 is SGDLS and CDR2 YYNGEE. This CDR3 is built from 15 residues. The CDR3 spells CASRRGQQRSQELFF. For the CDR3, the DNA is TGTGCCAGCAGAAGGGGCCAACAGCGATCGCAGGAGCTGTTTTTT.

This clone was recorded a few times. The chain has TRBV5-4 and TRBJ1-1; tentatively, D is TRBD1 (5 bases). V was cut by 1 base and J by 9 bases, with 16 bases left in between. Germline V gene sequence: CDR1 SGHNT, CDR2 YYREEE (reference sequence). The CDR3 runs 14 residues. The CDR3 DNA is TGTGCCAGCAGCTTGCCAGGGTGGGATGTTAAAGCTTTCTTT. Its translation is CASSLPGWDVKAFF.

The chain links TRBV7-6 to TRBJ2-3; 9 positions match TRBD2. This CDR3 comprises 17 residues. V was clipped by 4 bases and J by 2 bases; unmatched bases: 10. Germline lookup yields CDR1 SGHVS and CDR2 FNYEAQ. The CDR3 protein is CASSSAGGGLFTDTQYF. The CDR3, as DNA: TGTGCCAGCAGCTCCGCGGGGGGGGGCCTGTTCACAGATACGCAGTATTTT. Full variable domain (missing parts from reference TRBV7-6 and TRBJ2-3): GAGVSQSPRYKVTKRGQDVALRCDPISGHVSLYWYRQALGQGPEFLTYFNYEAQQDKSGLPNDRFSAERPEGSISTLTIQRTEQRDSAMYRCASSSAGGGLFTDTQYFGPGTRLTVL.

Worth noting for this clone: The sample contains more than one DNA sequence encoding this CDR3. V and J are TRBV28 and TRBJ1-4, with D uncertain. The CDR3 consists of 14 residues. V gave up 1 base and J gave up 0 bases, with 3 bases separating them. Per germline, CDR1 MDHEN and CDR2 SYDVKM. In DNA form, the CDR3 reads TGTGCCAGCAGTTTATCGGCAACTAATGAAAAACTGTTTTTT. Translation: CASSLSATNEKLFF.

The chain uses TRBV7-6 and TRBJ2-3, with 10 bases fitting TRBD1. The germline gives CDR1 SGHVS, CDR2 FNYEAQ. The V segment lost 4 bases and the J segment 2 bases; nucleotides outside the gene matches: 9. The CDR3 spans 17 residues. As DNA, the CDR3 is TGTGCCAGCAGCTCTTACCGGACAGGGGGTTCCACAGATACGCAGTATTTT. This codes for CASSSYRTGGSTDTQYF.